The present T cell receptor beta chain was sequenced within a study of OX40 agonist ivuxolimab in advanced cancers. Study-wide results and limits: It was also the case that some nonresponders had low normalized T-cell clonal expansion.

The length of the CDR3 is 16 residues. Germline CDR1 reads MDHEN; CDR2 reads SYDVKM. Trimming shortened V by 3 bases and J by 4 bases, and 16 bases separated the two germline ends. TCRdb keeps only in-frame clones here, not all; method: immunoSEQ multiplex PCR. The repertoire holds about 19,000 clones, nearly 70% seen once, with about 13% in the top ten. As for this clone: No antigen is known for it.

The sample consisted of CD4+ or CD8+ T cells sorted from blood, taken in a trial of the OX40 agonist ivuxolimab. V gene TRBV28 combines with J gene TRBJ2-1; tentatively, D is TRBD1 or TRBD2 (5 bases each). This sequence was found in an adult with an advanced solid tumor such as melanoma, head and neck, liver or kidney cancer. The CDR3 region has the DNA TGTGCCAGCAGTTTTGGAGGCAGGGATACATACAATGAGCAGTTCTTC. Translating gives CASSFGGRDTYNEQFF.